This T cell receptor beta chain was captured by sequencing in a study of Ad26.COV2.S vaccination and SARS-CoV-2 variants (dated by TCRdb to 2020 to 2023). For the study in its entirety: Donors in the vaccine arm were drawn from COV1001, a multicentre, randomized, double-blind, placebo-controlled phase I-IIa trial testing Ad26.COV2.S in healthy adults. A total of roughly 30 samples were included in the TCR-sequenced set, comprising roughly 19 Ad26.COV2.S vaccine recipients, 5 placebo recipients and 8 SARS-CoV-2 convalescent individuals. Trial participants were randomized into five groups of five: low-dose or high-dose Ad26.COV2.S given once or twice, or placebo on both occasions. Ad26.COV2.S was given intramuscularly at 5x10^10 or 1x10^11 viral particles, as a single shot or as two shots 56 days apart. TCRbeta repertoire sequencing was used to assess the specificity and breadth of SARS-CoV-2-reactive T cell receptors after Ad26.COV2.S vaccination. Investigators remained blinded to trial group allocation during experiments and outcome assessment. Broad study findings and their caveats: Vaccine and placebo recipients had similar non-spike TCR breadth, a finding consistent with the vaccine containing only spike. The study was not powered for comparison of responses between vaccine doses or regimens. Spike-specific TCR breadth was higher in Ad26.COV2.S recipients than in placebo recipients (P = 0.0014). According to the authors, total T cell responses may have been underestimated by the TCR breadth and depth analyses. Substantial breadth of spike-specific CD8+ and CD4+ T cell responses was reported after vaccination.

TCRbeta CDR3 regions were sequenced with the immunoSEQ Assay. After extraction, genomic DNA underwent amplification by bias-controlled multiplex PCR, followed by high-throughput sequencing. Per the authors' processing: Collapsing and filtering of sequences were performed to quantify the absolute abundance of each unique TCRbeta CDR3 region. Usable DNA was measured by amplifying reference genes present in all nucleated cells, and TCRbeta template counts were normalized to that usable DNA to estimate T cell fraction. Repertoire TCRs were annotated as SARS-CoV-2-specific when V gene, CDR3 amino acid sequence and J gene were exactly matched to a known reactive TCR set. The reference SARS-CoV-2 TCR set came from MIRA and was filtered for enrichment in COVID-19-positive ImmuneCODE repertoires, removing public or cross-reactive TCRs. Using the MIRA antigens, annotated TCRs were further analysed by specific ORF or by position within an ORF. Depth was the summed frequency of annotated unique rearrangements, while breadth was defined as annotated unique rearrangements over total unique productive rearrangements. Two-sided Wilcoxon rank-sum tests were used to compare TCR breadth between groups. This immuneACCESS table, as held by TCRdb, lists in-frame sequences with V and J called but not all clones. Of the missing ones, under half trace to an unresolved V gene in checked studies; the others have no known cause. From that table come the V and J calls and clone size; the DNA was used to work out D and trimming. This sample holds over 400,000 clones; 80% to 95% were observed only once. Under 4.5% of the sample comes from the top ten.

A single count supports this clone. No cognate antigen has been identified for it. No base qualities exist here, and no much larger clone lies one base off it. The germline V gene encodes CDR1 SQVTM and CDR2 ANQGSEA. Trimmed from V: 1 base; trimmed from J: 7 bases; junction bases lacking a gene match: 11. The CDR3 runs 15 amino acids, cysteine and phenylalanine included. The CDR3 DNA has 45 bases and is translated from base 1. The meaning of the sample's treatment or condition label: around 19 received Ad26.COV2.S at low or high dose, single or two shots; five or six received placebo; per-sample allocation not given. Repertoires of vaccine and placebo recipients were sequenced from samples collected on day 63 after the first injection. In Cohort 1b, about 27 adults aged 18-55 years were enrolled at a single site in Boston, USA, between 29 July and 7 August 2020. As a vaccine, Ad26.COV2.S was a replication-incompetent adenovirus type 26 vector that expressed a prefusion-stabilized SARS-CoV-2 spike protein derived from the original Wuhan strain.

The chain links TRBV29-1 with TRBJ2-3; the central 7 bases match TRBD2. Sequences were derived from peripheral blood, sampled in a trial of Ad26.COV2.S vaccine versus placebo. This TCR derives from a person aged 18 to 59 who received the Ad26.COV2.S COVID-19 vaccine or a placebo. The sequence in DNA is TGCAGCGTTGAAGGGGCGGGAGCCCTTCCGAATACGCAGTATTTT. It translates as CSVEGAGALPNTQYF.